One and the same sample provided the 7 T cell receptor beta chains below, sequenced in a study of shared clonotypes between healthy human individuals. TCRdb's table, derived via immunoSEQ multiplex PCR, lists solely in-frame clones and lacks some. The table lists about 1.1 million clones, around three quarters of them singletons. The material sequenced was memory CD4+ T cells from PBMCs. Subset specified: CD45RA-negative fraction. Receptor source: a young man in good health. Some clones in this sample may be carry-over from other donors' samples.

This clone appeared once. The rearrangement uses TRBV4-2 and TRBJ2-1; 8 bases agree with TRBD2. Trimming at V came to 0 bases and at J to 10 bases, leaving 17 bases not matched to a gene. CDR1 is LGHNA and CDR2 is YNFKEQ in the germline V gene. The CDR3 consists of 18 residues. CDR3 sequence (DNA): TGTGCCAGCAGCCAAGACCCTCGGGGAGCGGGAGTCTTAGCGGAGCAGTTCTTC. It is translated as CASSQDPRGAGVLAEQFF.

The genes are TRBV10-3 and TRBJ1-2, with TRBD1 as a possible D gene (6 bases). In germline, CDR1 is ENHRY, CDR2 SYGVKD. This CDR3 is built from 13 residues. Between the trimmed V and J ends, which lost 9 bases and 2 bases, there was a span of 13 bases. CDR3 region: CAINRVANYGYTF. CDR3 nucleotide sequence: TGTGCCATAAACAGGGTGGCGAACTATGGCTACACCTTC.

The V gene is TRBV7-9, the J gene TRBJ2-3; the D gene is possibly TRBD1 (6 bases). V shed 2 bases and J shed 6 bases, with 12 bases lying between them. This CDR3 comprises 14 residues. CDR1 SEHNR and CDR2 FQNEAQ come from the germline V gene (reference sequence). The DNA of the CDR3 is TGTGCCAGCAGCTTATGGCAGGGGCGGGATACGCAGTATTTT. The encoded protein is CASSLWQGRDTQYF.

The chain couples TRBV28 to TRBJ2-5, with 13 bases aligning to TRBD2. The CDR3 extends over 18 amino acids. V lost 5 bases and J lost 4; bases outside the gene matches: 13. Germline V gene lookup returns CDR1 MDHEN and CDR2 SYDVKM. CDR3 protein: CASSHIPGLAGEGETQYF. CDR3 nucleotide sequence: TGTGCCAGCAGTCACATACCCGGACTAGCGGGAGAGGGAGAGACCCAGTACTTC.

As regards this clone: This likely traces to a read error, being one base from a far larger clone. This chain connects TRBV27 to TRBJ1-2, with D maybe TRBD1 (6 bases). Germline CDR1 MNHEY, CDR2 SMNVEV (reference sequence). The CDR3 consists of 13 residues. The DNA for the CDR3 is TGTGCCAACAGTTGGTCAGGGGAGAGTGGCTACACCTTC. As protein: CANSWSGESGYTF.

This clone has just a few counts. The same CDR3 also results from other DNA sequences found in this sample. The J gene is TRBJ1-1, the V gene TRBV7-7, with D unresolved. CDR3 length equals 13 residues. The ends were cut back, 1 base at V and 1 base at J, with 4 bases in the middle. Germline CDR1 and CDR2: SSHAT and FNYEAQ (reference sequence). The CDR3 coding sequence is TGTGCCAGCAGCTTAGAAAGGAACACTGAAGCTTTCTTT. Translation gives CASSLERNTEAFF.

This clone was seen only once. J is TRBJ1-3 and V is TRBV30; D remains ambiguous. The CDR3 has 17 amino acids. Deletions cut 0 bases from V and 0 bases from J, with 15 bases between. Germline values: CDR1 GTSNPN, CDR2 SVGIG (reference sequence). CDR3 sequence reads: CAWSVEQLLASGNTIYF. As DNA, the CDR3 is TGTGCCTGGAGTGTCGAACAGTTACTTGCCTCTGGAAACACCATATATTTT.